This is a list of T cell receptor beta chains from one sample in a study of shared T cell receptors in the human thymus. The method was immunoSEQ multiplex PCR; TCRdb's version includes in-frame clones alone and lacks a portion of them. Of approximately 580,000 clones in the sample, more than 75% were seen once. This sample also belongs to another study, concerning human thymus T cells.

Source material: thymocytes. These receptors were taken from a boy in the first two years of life with a congenital heart defect. Both conserved end residues are part of each CDR3. D genes are given only for firm matches. The listing skips clone size in some rows; elsewhere it reads once, few, many or a size class.

TRBV27,.,TRBJ1-2,.,CASSPTGPSGYTF,TGTGCCAGCAGTCCAACAGGGCCAAGTGGCTACACCTTC
TRBV6-1,.,TRBJ1-2,.,CASSEGPRGAGGYTF,TGTGCCAGCAGTGAAGGTCCACGGGGGGCTGGTGGCTACACCTTC
TRBV4-1,.,TRBJ1-6,.,CASSQEVGLLHF,TGCGCCAGCAGCCAAGAGGTGGGCCTCCTCCACTTT
TRBV7-2,.,TRBJ2-1,TRBD2,CASSYPIAGLPEQFF,TGTGCCAGCAGCTACCCCATAGCGGGCCTCCCGGAGCAGTTCTTC
TRBV25-1,.,TRBJ2-5,TRBD2,CASSDGGLAGFHHF,TGTGCCAGCAGTGACGGGGGACTAGCGGGATTTCACCACTTC
TRBV2,.,TRBJ2-6,TRBD1,CASSINRTGYSGANVLTF,TGTGCCAGCAGTATTAATCGGACAGGATACTCTGGGGCCAACGTCCTGACTTTC
TRBV5-8,.,TRBJ2-5,TRBD2,CASSWCSGRGEETQYF,TGTGCCAGCAGCTGGTGCAGCGGGAGAGGAGAGGAGACCCAGTACTTC
TRBV15,once,TRBJ2-4,.,CATSPTRPETNKNIQYF,TGTGCCACCAGCCCGACGAGGCCTGAGACTAACAAAAACATTCAGTACTTC
TRBV19,.,TRBJ2-1,.,CASKGPSFRKQFF,TGTGCCAGTAAGGGGCCTTCATTTAGGAAGCAGTTCTTC
TRBV18,.,TRBJ1-5,.,CASPTPPESNQPQHF,TGTGCCAGCCCCACCCCCCCGGAGAGCAATCAGCCCCAGCATTTT